These 27 T cell receptor beta chains came from one sample sequenced in a study of radiotherapy plus CTLA-4 blockade in lung cancer. The protocol was immunoSEQ multiplex PCR, while the TCRdb copy is restricted to in-frame clones and leaves out a portion. The profile shows around 70,000 clones, less than 85% of them singletons. Sequenced material: peripheral blood, taken from a patient treated with radiotherapy plus ipilimumab. The receptors come from a human donor with non-small cell lung cancer whose response to radiotherapy plus ipilimumab could not be evaluated. Some clones in this sample may be carry-over from other donors' samples.

This sequence joins TRBV6-5 and TRBJ1-2; D remains ambiguous. Germline assignment: CDR1 MNHEY and CDR2 SVGAGI. V shed 2 bases and J shed 2 bases, with 12 bases lying between them. The CDR3 loop spans 15 amino acids. CDR3: CASSYDYGRNYGYTF. The CDR3 DNA follows: TGTGCCAGCAGTTACGATTATGGGAGGAACTATGGCTACACCTTC.

V gene TRBV10-3 combines with J gene TRBJ2-7; D is undetermined. Between the trimmed V and J ends, which lost 6 bases and 3 bases, there was a span of 6 bases. Germline assignment: CDR1 ENHRY and CDR2 SYGVKD. This CDR3 spans 11 amino acids. CDR3 in amino acids: CAIRTDYEQYF. The CDR3 DNA sequence: TGTGCCATCAGAACAGACTACGAGCAGTACTTC.

The chain links TRBV4-1 to TRBJ1-4; D not resolved. Germline values: CDR1 MGHRA, CDR2 YSYEKL. The CDR3 covers 14 residues. Trimming took 0 bases from V and 11 from J, leaving 13 bases between them. In nucleotides, the CDR3 is TGCGCCAGCAGCCAAGATGACCGAGCCGGGAAACTGTTTTTT. Its protein is CASSQDDRAGKLFF.

The chain joins TRBV6-1 to TRBJ1-6; D is perhaps TRBD1 (5 bases). Trimming shortened V by 6 bases and J by 0 bases, and 9 bases separated the two germline ends. The CDR3 runs to 15 residues. Germline V gives CDR1 MNHNS, CDR2 SASEGT. In DNA form, the CDR3 reads TGTGCCAGCAGACTCAGGGACTCCTATAATTCACCCCTCCACTTT. Translated: CASRLRDSYNSPLHF.

This chain uses TRBV6-1 with TRBJ1-1, with 10 bases matching TRBD1. Losses at the gene ends were 8 bases for V and 3 bases for J; bases not matched to a gene: 3. The CDR3 has 13 amino acids. Germline CDR1 reads MNHNS; CDR2 reads SASEGT. The CDR3: CASGQGEDTEAFF. CDR3 in DNA: TGTGCCAGCGGACAGGGGGAAGACACTGAAGCTTTCTTT.

The V and J genes are TRBV5-1 and TRBJ2-3; D is perhaps TRBD1 (6 bases). Looked up from germline, CDR1 is SGHRS and CDR2 is YFSETQ. V was shortened by 2 bases and J by 5 bases, with 15 bases between the two germline ends. The CDR3 extends over 15 amino acids. CDR3 DNA sequence: TGCGCCAGCAGCTTCGGGACAAATATGGGAGATACGCAGTATTTT. This translates into CASSFGTNMGDTQYF. Supplemented by reference TRBV5-1 and TRBJ2-3, the full variable domain reads KAGVTQTPRYLIKTRGQQVTLSCSPISGHRSVSWYQQTPGQGLQFLFEYFSETQRNKGNFPGRFSGRQFSNSRSEMNVSTLELGDSALYLCASSFGTNMGDTQYFGPGTRLTVL.

This chain joins TRBV6-4 and TRBJ1-5; D ambiguous. The CDR3 has 13 amino acids. V was shortened by 4 bases and J by 3 bases, with 7 bases between the two germline ends. Per germline, CDR1 MRHNA and CDR2 SNTAGT. CDR3 residues: CASSGQVNQPQHF. The CDR3 coding sequence is TGTGCCAGCAGTGGGCAGGTCAATCAGCCCCAGCATTTT.

The rearrangement uses TRBV5-4 and TRBJ2-3; TRBD1 matches at 8 bases. The V gene end was trimmed by 3 bases and the J gene end by 3 bases; junction bases not matched to a gene: 9. Germline V gives CDR1 SGHNT, CDR2 YYREEE (reference sequence). The CDR3 sequence is 16 residues long. CDR3 amino acids: CASSSIGQGSTDTQYF. In DNA form, the CDR3 reads TGTGCCAGCAGCTCAATCGGACAGGGATCGACAGATACGCAGTATTTT.

The chain carries TRBV18 and TRBJ2-7; the D is unclear. Germline CDR1 and CDR2: KGHSH and LQKENI. CDR3 length equals 14 residues. V was clipped by 6 bases and J by 2 bases, with 14 bases between them. The CDR3 region has the DNA TGTGCCAGCTCGGATTCGGCAGGTACCTACGAGCAGTACTTC. Encoded protein: CASSDSAGTYEQYF.

The chain recombines TRBV18 with TRBJ1-1; D might be TRBD1 (6 bases). V lost 3 bases and J 3 bases, leaving 14 bases between the germline ends. The germline V gene has CDR1 KGHSH and CDR2 LQKENI. The CDR3 loop spans 15 amino acids. The DNA for the CDR3 is TGTGCCAGCTCACCCGTCCCAGACAGGTACACTGAAGCTTTCTTT. It specifies CASSPVPDRYTEAFF.

J is TRBJ2-3 and V is TRBV5-1, with unresolved D. Germline values: CDR1 SGHRS, CDR2 YFSETQ. The germline V and J ends were trimmed by 0 bases and 0 bases, with 8 bases remaining between them. CDR3 length: 15 amino acids. CDR3 sequence (DNA): TGCGCCAGCAGCTTGGTGGGCTCTAGCACAGATACGCAGTATTTT. This codes for CASSLVGSSTDTQYF.

This chain uses TRBV14 with TRBJ2-7, with D possibly being TRBD1 (5 bases). Germline V lookup: CDR1 SGHDN, CDR2 FVKESK. CDR3 length: 13 residues. With 3 bases removed from V and 3 bases from J, the gap between germline ends came to 9 bases. The CDR3 reads CASSQIRGYEQYF. DNA of the CDR3: TGTGCCAGCAGCCAGATAAGGGGCTACGAGCAGTACTTC.

The V call is TRBV10-2, the J call TRBJ2-7; D is uncertain. Trimming took 3 bases from V and 4 from J, leaving 7 bases between them. Per germline, CDR1 WSHSY and CDR2 SAAADI. The CDR3 loop spans 12 amino acids. This CDR3 reads CASSEKRYEQYF. The CDR3 DNA reads TGCGCCAGCAGTGAAAAGAGGTACGAGCAGTACTTC.

The V gene is TRBV5-1, the J gene TRBJ1-2, with 7 bases lining up with TRBD1. Unmatched junction bases numbered 13, after V lost 4 bases and J lost 13 bases. The CDR3 loop spans 13 amino acids. The germline V gene has CDR1 SGHRS and CDR2 YFSETQ. The DNA for the CDR3 is TGCGCCAGCAGCCCGGACAGGTCCATCCGCGGCACCTTC. Protein product: CASSPDRSIRGTF.

Regarding this clone: Other nucleotide sequences in the sample specify the same CDR3. The chain links TRBV6-5 to TRBJ1-2; TRBD1 matches at 7 bases. The CDR3 extends over 14 amino acids. The germline V gene has CDR1 MNHEY and CDR2 SVGAGI. Germline trimming cut 9 bases from V and 5 bases from J; bases unmatched to any gene: 12. The CDR3 region is CASSRGPGLYGYTF. In nucleotides, the CDR3 is TGTGCCAGTTCAAGGGGGCCCGGTCTGTATGGCTACACCTTC.

A single count supports this clone. This rearrangement joins TRBV4-1 to TRBJ2-5; 9 bases map to TRBD2. This CDR3 is 14 amino acids long. V lost 4 bases, J lost 2 bases, and 2 bases stayed unmatched. Germline V CDR1 and CDR2: MGHRA, YSYEKL. CDR3 in amino acids: CASSRLAAQETQYF. CDR3 sequence (DNA): TGCGCCAGCAGCCGACTAGCGGCTCAAGAGACCCAGTACTTC.

The V call is TRBV5-1, the J call TRBJ2-5; TRBD1 matches 8 bases. Germline V gene sequence: CDR1 SGHRS, CDR2 YFSETQ. V lost 1 base, J lost 1 base, and 18 bases stayed unmatched. This CDR3 region has 20 residues. The CDR3 DNA reads as TGCGCCAGCAGCTTGAACTCCCAGGGGGCGCTAAGATTGTCCCAAGAGACCCAGTACTTC. It codes for CASSLNSQGALRLSQETQYF.

There are a few counts of this clone. This rearrangement joins TRBV7-2 to TRBJ2-4; a weak D match, TRBD1 (6 bases). This CDR3 region has 14 residues. Germline V CDR1 and CDR2: SGHTA, FQGNSA. The V end lost 6 bases, the J end lost 0 bases, and 9 bases lay between the germline ends. The CDR3 region has the DNA TGTGCCAGCAGACGAGGGGGAGCCAAAAACATTCAGTACTTC. It encodes CASRRGGAKNIQYF.

The genes are TRBV10-3 and TRBJ1-2, with D uncertain. CDR1 ENHRY and CDR2 SYGVKD come from the germline V gene. Trimming removed 2 bases at V and 11 bases at J, with 9 bases between. The CDR3 runs to 11 residues. In nucleotides, the CDR3 is TGTGCCATCAGTGAGGGCCAGGCGTACACCTTC. This gives the protein CAISEGQAYTF.

CDR3 region: CASSLAQYYGYTF. DNA for the CDR3: TGTGCCAGCAGTTTGGCACAGTACTATGGCTACACCTTC. This chain joins TRBV28 and TRBJ1-2, with unresolved D. The CDR3 contains 13 residues. Trimming stripped 3 bases from V and 3 bases from J, with 8 bases between. Germline CDR1 MDHEN, CDR2 SYDVKM.

The chain joins TRBV5-1 to TRBJ1-1; D perhaps matches TRBD1 (6 bases). The CDR3 is made up of 13 amino acids. Germline assignment: CDR1 SGHRS and CDR2 YFSETQ. Deletions cut 5 bases from V and 4 bases from J, with 12 bases between. The CDR3 loop reads CASSNQGGTEAFF. CDR3 nucleotides: TGCGCCAGCAGTAACCAAGGGGGCACTGAAGCTTTCTTT.

The chain is built from TRBV6-5 and TRBJ1-5; D remains unclear. Looked up from germline, CDR1 is MNHEY and CDR2 is SVGAGI. The CDR3 loop spans 11 amino acids. Trimming stripped 6 bases from V and 6 bases from J, with 6 bases between. CDR3 amino acids: CASRKSQPQHF. The CDR3 coding sequence is TGTGCCAGCAGAAAGAGTCAGCCCCAGCATTTT.

The chain recombines TRBV5-5 with TRBJ1-6, with 10 positions matching TRBD1. Germline V gives CDR1 SGHKS, CDR2 YYEKEE (reference sequence). This CDR3 region has 17 residues. The V and J ends lost 4 bases and 5 bases, in that order; junction bases with no gene match: 9. CDR3 sequence reads: CASSIMDRGMDNSPLHF. CDR3 nucleotides: TGTGCCAGCAGCATTATGGACAGGGGGATGGATAATTCACCCCTCCACTTT.

The CDR3 loop reads CASSEALGGYQPQHF. The CDR3 DNA reads as TGTGCCAGCAGTGAAGCGCTGGGAGGGTATCAGCCCCAGCATTTT. The chain uses TRBV2 and TRBJ1-5; D not resolved. Trimming cost V 0 bases and J 5 bases, with 11 bases left between them. The CDR3 has 15 residues. Germline V gene lookup returns CDR1 SNHLY and CDR2 FYNNEI.

The chain has TRBV5-1 and TRBJ2-6; the D gene is possibly TRBD1 (7 bases). The CDR3 is made up of 18 amino acids. V was trimmed by 4 bases and J by 0 bases, leaving 17 bases between them. CDR1 SGHRS and CDR2 YFSETQ come from the germline V gene. Here the CDR3 DNA reads TGCGCCAGCAGCGAAAAGACAGGGACTTACTCTGGGGCCAACGTCCTGACTTTC. Translating gives CASSEKTGTYSGANVLTF.

The CDR3 DNA reads TGCGCCAGCAGCTTGGAGGGACAGGGGCCGAACACTGAAGCTTTCTTT. This sequence encodes CASSLEGQGPNTEAFF. This chain joins TRBV5-1 and TRBJ1-1; TRBD1 matches at 10 bases. CDR3 length equals 16 residues. Germline V lookup: CDR1 SGHRS, CDR2 YFSETQ. J was trimmed by 1 base and V by 0 bases; bases with no gene match: 3.

The V call is TRBV6-1, the J call TRBJ2-2; 8 bases agree with TRBD1. The CDR3 runs to 15 residues. Germline-derived CDR1 and CDR2 are MNHNS and SASEGT. V gave up 7 bases and J gave up 3 bases; unmatched junction bases: 7. CDR3 bases: TGTGCCAGCACTTTGGACAGGGCGGACACCGGGGAGCTGTTTTTT. It codes for CASTLDRADTGELFF.